This T cell receptor beta chain came from a study of blood T cell repertoires in COVID-19. Sequencing used immunoSEQ multiplex PCR; TCRdb keeps in-frame clones, though not all of them. Of 250,000 to 350,000 clones listed, about four fifths are singletons. This clone has at least ten counts. Material: peripheral blood. The TCR originated in a person aged 65 to 85 with COVID-19, enrolled during active disease.

As DNA, the CDR3 is TGTGCCAGTAGTGGGGCCGGGCTGAACACTGAAGCTTTCTTT. Its translation is CASSGAGLNTEAFF. V usage is TRBV19 and J usage is TRBJ1-1, with a possible D match to TRBD1 (5 bases). The V gene's germline CDR1 is LNHDA and CDR2 SQIVND (reference sequence). The ends were cut back, 5 bases at V and 0 bases at J, with 10 bases in the middle. CDR3 length equals 14 residues.